The present T cell receptor (beta chain) was sequenced within a study of T cells after yellow fever vaccination. Study as a whole: SMART-Seq v4 Ultra Low Input served to prepare low-cell-number fractions.

TCRdb ran MiXCR on the 5' RACE reads and lists one entry per CDR3 protein. The table includes about 160,000 distinct CDR3 sequences, around 7.2% detected once. General observations from the study: By day 5 rather than day 15, the secondary response had peaked, though it was weaker. Among all clonotypes, a small share was observed in both CD4 and CD8 compartments. Re-detected after boosting: most primary clones, around 96% of CD4 and about 85% of CD8.

As for this clonotype: The antigen is undetermined. A much larger clone differs by one base, so this may be a read error.

Germline CDR1 SGHRS, CDR2 YFSETQ. The junction had 11 bases not matched to a gene; V was cut back by 2 bases and J by 10 bases. The CDR3 consists of 15 residues. The TCR originated in a man younger than 35 who received the YFV17D yellow fever vaccine. The material was CD4+ T cells sorted from PBMCs, obtained 4 to 5 days after the first yellow fever vaccination. This rearrangement joins TRBV5-1 to TRBJ2-1, with TRBD2 identical over 8 bases. As DNA, the CDR3 is TGCGCCAGCAGCTTCGGTAGCGGGGCGGCGGGGGAGCAGTTCTTC. Amino acid sequence: CASSFGSGAAGEQFF.